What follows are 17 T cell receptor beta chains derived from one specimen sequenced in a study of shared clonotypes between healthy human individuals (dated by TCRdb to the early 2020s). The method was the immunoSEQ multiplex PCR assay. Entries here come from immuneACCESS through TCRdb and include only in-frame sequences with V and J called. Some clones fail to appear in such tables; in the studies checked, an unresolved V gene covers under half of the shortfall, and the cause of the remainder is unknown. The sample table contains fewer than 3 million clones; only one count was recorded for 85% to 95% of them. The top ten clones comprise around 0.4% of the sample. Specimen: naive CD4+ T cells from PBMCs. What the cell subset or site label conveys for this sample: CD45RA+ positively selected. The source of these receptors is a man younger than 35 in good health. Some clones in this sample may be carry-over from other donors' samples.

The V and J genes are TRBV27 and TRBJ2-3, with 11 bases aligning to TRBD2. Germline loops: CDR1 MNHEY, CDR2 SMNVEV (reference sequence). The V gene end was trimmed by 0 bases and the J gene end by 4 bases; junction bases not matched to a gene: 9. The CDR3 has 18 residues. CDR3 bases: TGTGCCAGCAGTTTATCTAGCGGGAGGGCCCACCCCCCAGATACGCAGTATTTT. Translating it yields CASSLSSGRAHPPDTQYF.

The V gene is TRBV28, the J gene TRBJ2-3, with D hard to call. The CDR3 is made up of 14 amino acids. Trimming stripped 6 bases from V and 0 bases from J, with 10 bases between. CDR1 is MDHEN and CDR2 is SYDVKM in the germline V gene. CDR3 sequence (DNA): TGTGCCAGCAGACCTAGAAGGAGCACAGATACGCAGTATTTT. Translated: CASRPRRSTDTQYF.

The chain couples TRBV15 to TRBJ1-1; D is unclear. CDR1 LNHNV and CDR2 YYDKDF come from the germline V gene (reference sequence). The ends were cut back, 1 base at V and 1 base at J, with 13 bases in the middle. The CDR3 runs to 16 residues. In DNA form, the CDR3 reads TGTGCCACCAGCAGAGTGGCTTCACGGCCGAACACTGAAGCTTTCTTT. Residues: CATSRVASRPNTEAFF.

CDR3 DNA: TGTGCCATCACCCCGGGGGGTCTCTCCCCAGATACGCAGTATTTT. Residues: CAITPGGLSPDTQYF. The chain is built from TRBV10-3 and TRBJ2-3; 7 bases line up with TRBD2. The CDR3 is made up of 15 amino acids. V was clipped by 7 bases and J by 4 bases; unmatched bases: 11. Per germline, CDR1 ENHRY and CDR2 SYGVKD.

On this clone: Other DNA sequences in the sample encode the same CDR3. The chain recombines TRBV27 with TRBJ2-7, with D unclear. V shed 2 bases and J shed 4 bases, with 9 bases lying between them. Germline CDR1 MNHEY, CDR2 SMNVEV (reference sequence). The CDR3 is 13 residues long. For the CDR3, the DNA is TGTGCCAGCAGTTTAGCTGGGTTATACGAGCAGTACTTC. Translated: CASSLAGLYEQYF.

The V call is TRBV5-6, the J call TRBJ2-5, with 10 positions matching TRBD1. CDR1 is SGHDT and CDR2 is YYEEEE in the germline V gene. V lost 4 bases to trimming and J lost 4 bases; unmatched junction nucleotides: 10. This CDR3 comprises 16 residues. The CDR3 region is CASSITRTGGGETQYF. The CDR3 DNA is TGTGCCAGCAGCATAACCCGGACAGGGGGGGGAGAGACCCAGTACTTC.

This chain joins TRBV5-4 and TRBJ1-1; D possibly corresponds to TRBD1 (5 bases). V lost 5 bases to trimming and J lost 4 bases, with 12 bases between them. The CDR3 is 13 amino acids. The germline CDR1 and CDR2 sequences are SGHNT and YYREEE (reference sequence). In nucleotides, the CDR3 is TGTGCCAGCAGGGGGTACGGGGGCACTGAAGCTTTCTTT. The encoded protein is CASRGYGGTEAFF.

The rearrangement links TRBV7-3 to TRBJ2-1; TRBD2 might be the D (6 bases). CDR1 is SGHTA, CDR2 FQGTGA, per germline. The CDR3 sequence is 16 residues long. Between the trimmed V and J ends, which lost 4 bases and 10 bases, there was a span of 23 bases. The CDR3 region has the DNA TGTGCCAGCAGCTCTAGGGGATCTAGCGCGGACCGCGAGCAGTTCTTC. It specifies CASSSRGSSADREQFF.

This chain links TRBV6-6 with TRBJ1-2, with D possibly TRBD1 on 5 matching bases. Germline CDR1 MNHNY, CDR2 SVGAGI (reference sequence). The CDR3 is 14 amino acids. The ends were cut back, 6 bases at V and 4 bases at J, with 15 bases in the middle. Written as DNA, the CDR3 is TGTGCCAGCAGCCCGGGGACGGCATCCTATGGCTACACCTTC. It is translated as CASSPGTASYGYTF.

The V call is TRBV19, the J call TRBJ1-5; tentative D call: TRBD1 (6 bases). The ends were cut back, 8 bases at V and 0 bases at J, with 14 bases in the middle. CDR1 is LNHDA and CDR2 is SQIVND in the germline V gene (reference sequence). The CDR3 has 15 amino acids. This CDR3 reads CASSGHLNSNQPQHF. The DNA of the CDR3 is TGTGCCAGTTCGGGACACCTGAATAGCAATCAGCCCCAGCATTTT.

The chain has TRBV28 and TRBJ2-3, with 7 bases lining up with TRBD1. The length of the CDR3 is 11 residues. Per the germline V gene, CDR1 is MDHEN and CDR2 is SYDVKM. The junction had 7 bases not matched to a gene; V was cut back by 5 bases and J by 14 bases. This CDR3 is CASSRDRDRYF. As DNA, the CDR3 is TGTGCCAGCAGTCGTGACAGGGATCGGTATTTT.

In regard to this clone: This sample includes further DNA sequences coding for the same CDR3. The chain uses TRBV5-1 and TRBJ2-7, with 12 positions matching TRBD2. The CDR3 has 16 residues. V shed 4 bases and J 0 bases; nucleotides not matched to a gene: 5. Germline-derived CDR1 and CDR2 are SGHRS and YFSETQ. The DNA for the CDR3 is TGCGCCAGCAGCCCAGGACTAGCGGGGCACTCCTACGAGCAGTACTTC. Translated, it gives CASSPGLAGHSYEQYF.

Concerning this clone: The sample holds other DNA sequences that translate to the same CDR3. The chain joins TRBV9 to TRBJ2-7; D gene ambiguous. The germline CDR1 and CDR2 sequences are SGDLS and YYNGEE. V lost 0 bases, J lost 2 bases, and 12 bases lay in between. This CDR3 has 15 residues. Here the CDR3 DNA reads TGTGCCAGCAGCGTAGGGCTAGAACCGACCTACGAGCAGTACTTC. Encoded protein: CASSVGLEPTYEQYF.

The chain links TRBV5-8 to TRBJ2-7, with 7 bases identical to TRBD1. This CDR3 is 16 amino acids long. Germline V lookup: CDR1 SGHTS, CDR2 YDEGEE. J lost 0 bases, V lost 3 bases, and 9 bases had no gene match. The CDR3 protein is CASSSDRAKSSYEQYF. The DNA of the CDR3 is TGTGCCAGCAGCTCCGACAGGGCGAAGAGCTCCTACGAGCAGTACTTC.

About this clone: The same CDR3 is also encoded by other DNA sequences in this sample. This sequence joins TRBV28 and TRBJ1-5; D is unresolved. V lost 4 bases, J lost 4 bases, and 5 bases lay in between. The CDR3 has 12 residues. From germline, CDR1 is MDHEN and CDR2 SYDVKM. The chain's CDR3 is CASSSGNQPQHF. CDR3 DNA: TGTGCCAGCAGTTCCGGGAATCAGCCCCAGCATTTT.

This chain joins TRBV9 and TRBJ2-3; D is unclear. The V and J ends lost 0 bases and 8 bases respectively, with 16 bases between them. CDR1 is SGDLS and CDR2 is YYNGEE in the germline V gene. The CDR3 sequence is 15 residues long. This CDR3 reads CASSVGRTRAGTQYF. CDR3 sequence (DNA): TGTGCCAGCAGCGTAGGCCGAACTCGGGCAGGTACGCAGTATTTT.

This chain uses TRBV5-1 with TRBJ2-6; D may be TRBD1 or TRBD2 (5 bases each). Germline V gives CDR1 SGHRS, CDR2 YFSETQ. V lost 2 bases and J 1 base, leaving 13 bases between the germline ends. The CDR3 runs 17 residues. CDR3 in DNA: TGCGCCAGCAGCTTTGGGGCCGGCGGGTCTGGGGCCAACGTCCTGACTTTC. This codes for CASSFGAGGSGANVLTF.